This T cell receptor beta chain was sequenced for a study of shared clonotypes between healthy human individuals. V was clipped by 3 bases and J by 9 bases, with 12 bases between them. This CDR3 comprises 13 residues. CDR1 is LNHNV and CDR2 is YYDKDF in the germline V gene (reference sequence). Repertoires were generated with immunoSEQ multiplex PCR, while TCRdb's copy carries only in-frame clones and drops some. The sample lists 2 million to 3 million clones, 80% to 95% occurring once. This clonotype was obtained from a man younger than 35 in good health. Some clones in this sample may be carry-over from other donors' samples. This rearrangement joins TRBV15 to TRBJ1-5; D perhaps matches TRBD1 (5 bases). Sequenced material: naive CD4+ T cells from PBMCs. The subset denotes: CD45RA+ positively selected. In DNA form, the CDR3 reads TGTGCCACCAGCAGGGGTCGGGACGGGCCCCAGCATTTT. Protein product: CATSRGRDGPQHF.